This TCR beta chain was captured in a study of cytomegalovirus exposure and HLA in healthy donors (dated by TCRdb to about 2017). Looking at the study overall: An earlier analysis of some 600 of the donors reported 276 Gb of sequence data and around 110 million unique TCR beta sequences obtained from 150 million to 200 million T cells. Roughly 300 gigabases of sequencing data and approximately 85 million unique TCR sequences were included in an early release covering about 700 HLA-typed donors. Of the roughly 390 genotyped donors, around 81% fell in the genetic ancestry cluster associated with self-reported Caucasian donors. The study was designed to test whether signatures of past pathogen exposure could be identified by cataloging public T cell receptors. Using immunosequencing, the study profiled T cell repertoires from 500 to 800 subjects and related those repertoires to cytomegalovirus serostatus. In addition to the first cohort of 666 subjects, a separate validation cohort of approximately 110 different subjects was used. The study combined high-throughput TCR immunosequencing, statistical association of individual TCRs with disease status, and machine learning to predict cytomegalovirus infection status. A later analysis re-examined previously published TCR beta repertoires from just over 650 donors and added high-resolution HLA genotyping to investigate patterns of TCR occurrence. The later analysis used no new phenotypic data to find candidate immune exposures, relying instead on TCR beta sequences and their occurrence across donors. An earlier analysis of fewer than 750 of the donors used high-throughput TCR beta sequencing to judge whether each TCR beta V gene segment behaved as functional or pseudogenic. Donor age, sex, ethnicity and CMV serostatus were compiled together with the repertoire data. Genome-wide SNP genotypes for about three fifths of the roughly 700 donors were used in a later genetic analysis, which treated that subset as a discovery cohort. All discovery cohort repertoires had been generated using a single sequencing platform. HLA typing covered class I and class II loci at four-digit resolution. The number of typed donors differed by locus: about 620-640 for A, B, C, DRB1 and DQB1; approximately 530 for DQA1; approximately 600 for DPA1; and some 430 for DPB1. Roughly five DR-DQ haplotypes were treated as single units for association and clustering because of strong linkage in the cohort. Across under 500 genotyped donors of the cohort, an average of approximately 240,000 unique TCR beta nucleotide sequences per donor were sequenced, and about a sixth of those sequences were non-productive.

The cohort comprised 710 or so healthy bone marrow donors. Cohort members were all nominally healthy when sampled, although unrecorded immune exposures were likely present. The donor tested CMV seropositive and was one of the 289 seropositive cohort members. Every donor gave a peripheral blood sample, and the peripheral blood mononuclear cells from that sample were used for TCR beta sequencing. Genomic DNA extraction from the blood cell samples was performed with the Qiagen DNeasy Blood Extraction Kit. The CDR3 has 13 amino acids, counting the end cysteine and phenylalanine. Kept here is only the CDR3 DNA, which spans 39 bases and is read in frame from base 1. V was cut back by 3 bases and J by 2 bases, leaving a gap of 10 bases between them. From the germline V gene (reference sequence), CDR1 is GTSNPN and CDR2 is SVGIG. Library creation used the immunoSEQ multiplex PCR assay. For the multiplex PCR, a mixture combining 60 forward primers for TCR Vbeta segments and 13 reverse primers for TCR Jbeta segments was used. The CDR3 region of rearranged TCR beta genes was amplified from genomic DNA by a multiplex PCR assay. On the Illumina HiSeq System, the amplified TCR beta libraries were sequenced as 87-base-pair reads. In the original analysis: Across the 600 to 700 repertoires, a later analysis counted tens of millions of unique TCR beta chains, around 10 million of which were shared by at least two donors. To remove PCR and sequencing errors, raw reads were error-corrected and collapsed into unique sequences using a nearest-neighbor algorithm that merged closely related sequences. Alignment of CDR3 sequences to IMGT reference sequences was used to assign V, D and J gene segments. Each retained sequence needed at least a six-nucleotide match to both a V gene segment and a J gene segment. Rearrangements were called productive when the CDR3 lacked stop codons and stayed in frame with V and J; all others were non-productive. Following IMGT convention, CDR3 was defined as the stretch from the second conserved V-encoded cysteine up to the conserved J-encoded phenylalanine. Sequences without an unambiguous match to a single V gene segment were excluded from the earlier analysis of approximately 600 of the donors. In an earlier analysis of several hundred of the donors, a V segment was called functional when productive rearrangements were above 56.7%, and segregating when the standard deviation between donors exceeded 5%. A statistical classification framework was built for diagnosing cytomegalovirus status from the catalog of TCR beta chain sequences. V and J gene assignment, in a later analysis, came from comparing TCR nucleotide sequences with IMGT/GENE-DB human TR gene sequences. In a later analysis, CDR3 sequences and most-parsimonious VDJ recombination scenarios were assigned using the TCRdist pipeline. In a later analysis, each TCR beta chain was defined by its CDR3 amino acid sequence together with its V-gene family, and reads lacking a unique V-gene family were excluded. To address suspected cross-contamination and a sequencing artifact, a later analysis removed roughly 580 highly shared, low-generation-probability nucleotide sequences. For each public chain, a later analysis derived a clonal expansion index from normalized ranks of inferred template counts within each repertoire. In a later analysis, generation probabilities were computed using a VDJ recombination model fitted to out-of-frame rearrangements, and the results were checked against IGoR. Hypergeometric tests were used in a later analysis to score TCR-TCR, TCR-HLA and TCR-CMV co-occurrence, with a repertoire-size bias correction applied to the TCR pairs. In a later analysis, false discovery rates were estimated by permuting HLA or CMV assignments 20 times. In a later analysis, co-occurring TCRs were grouped using DBSCAN, and TCRdist sequence similarity was added for clustering within HLA-allele-positive subsets. Repertoires with fewer than 30,000 or more than 120,000 public chains were left out of co-occurrence clustering, as were five repertoires with anomalous nucleotide sharing. TCRdb provides this immuneACCESS table in a form limited to in-frame rearrangements. Some clones are lacking; in checked studies, under half of them reflect an unresolved V gene, and why the rest are absent is not known. V and J calls and clone size are those listed in that table; D and trimming were worked out from the DNA. The sample has approximately 93,000 clones on record, approximately 80% of them singletons. The ten largest clones add up to around 3.5% of the sample.

Results the study describes overall, beyond this receptor: For the cohort, immune exposure information was limited to CMV serostatus. When HLA alleles, especially DR and DQ, strongly co-occurred, TCR associations were difficult to assign to individual alleles. A further reported finding was that TCR beta sequences accurately predicted the HLA-A and HLA-B alleles for most subjects in the first cohort. The 87-base-pair reads could not distinguish some IMGT-functional V segments, including TRBV6-2 and TRBV6-3, so those segments were excluded. In the study, roughly 160 TCR beta chains were listed as associated with cytomegalovirus. Cytomegalovirus status was reported to be diagnosed by the classifier with high specificity and sensitivity in both the original and validation cohorts. Compared with the roughly 600-donor mean, donors in an Asian-associated ancestry cluster had fewer N-insertions in productive TCRs, according to a later genetic analysis. The earlier analysis of 450 to 700 of the donors excluded approximately 15 rarely observed V segments, including chromosome 9 orphons, because counts were too low. Most TCR sequences were observed very rarely across donors, whereas some public TCRs were present in many individuals. An earlier analysis of 450 to 750 of the donors showed that most TCR beta V segments appeared in productive rearrangements either about 87% or about 30% of the time, which broadly matched IMGT annotations. A group of highly shared sequence variants was considered likely to be a technical artifact of the sequencing pipeline. Linkage disequilibrium might explain the correlated functional status among segregating V segments, but an unknown experimental factor could not be ruled out. The presence/absence analyses assumed that sequencing depth was roughly uniform across donors, and that assumption may not be true. In a later analysis, some 17,000 TCR beta sequences were associated with specific HLA alleles at a false discovery rate of 0.05. The cohort was sequenced for TCR beta chains only, and without alpha or paired-chain data the features that could be detected were limited. In a later analysis, TCR association rates were found to vary across HLA loci, with the most associated TCRs seen for DRB1 alleles and the fewest for HLA-C alleles. According to a later analysis, parvovirus B19, influenza, CMV and Epstein-Barr virus appeared linked to several top co-occurrence clusters. A later analysis found that most CMV-associated TCR beta chains appeared HLA-restricted, with HLA associations seemingly driven largely by CMV exposure. Because some donors lacked HLA typing at each locus, the association tests relied only on the typed subset. According to the authors, the approach could potentially be generalized to other disease states and immunological phenotypes. A later genetic analysis associated a missense DCLRE1C variant with V-gene and J-gene trimming of TCR beta chains, and an independent cohort replicated the association. In a later analysis, HLA-associated TCR beta chains were found to be more clonally expanded and to have lower generation probabilities than equally common non-associated chains. In vitro tests confirmed that a few of the cytomegalovirus-associated TCR beta chains recognize cytomegalovirus antigens.

About this clone itself: This clone's antigen is unknown. No per-base quality is available; no much larger clone lies one base away.

The rearrangement joined TRBV30 to TRBJ1-1; too little of a D gene remains to name it. This clonotype was sampled from a male donor in good health and CMV-seropositive. The sample taken for sequencing was PBMCs. The nucleotides read TGTGCCTGGAGGGCAGAGGCTAACACTGAAGCTTTCTTT. This encodes CAWRAEANTEAFF.